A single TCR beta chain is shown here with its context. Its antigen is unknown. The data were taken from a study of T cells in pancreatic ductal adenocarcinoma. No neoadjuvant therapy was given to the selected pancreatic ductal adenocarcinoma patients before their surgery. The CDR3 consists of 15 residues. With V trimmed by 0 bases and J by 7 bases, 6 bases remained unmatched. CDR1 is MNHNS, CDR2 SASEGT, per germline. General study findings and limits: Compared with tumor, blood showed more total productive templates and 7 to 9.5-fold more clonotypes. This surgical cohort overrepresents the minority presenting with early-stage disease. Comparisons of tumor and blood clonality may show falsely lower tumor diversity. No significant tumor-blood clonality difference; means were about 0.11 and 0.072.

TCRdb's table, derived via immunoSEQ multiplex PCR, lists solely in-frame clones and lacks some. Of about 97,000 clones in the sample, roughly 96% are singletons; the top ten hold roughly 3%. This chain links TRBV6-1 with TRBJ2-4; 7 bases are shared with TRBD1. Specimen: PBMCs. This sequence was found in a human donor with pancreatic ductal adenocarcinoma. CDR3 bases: TGTGCCAGCAGTGAAGCGGGTGGCAGGGGGAACATTCAGTACTTC. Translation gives CASSEAGGRGNIQYF.